This TCR beta chain stems from a study of human T cells and chemical hapten exposure. Study as a whole: Application of 0.01% DPC to the upper back was done by patch test, with a reading at 6 days.

Stated time point: pre-sensitization, week 0. Treatment reported: therapeutic diphenylcyclopropenone sensitization with weekly scalp DPC. The library attached unique molecular identifiers to individual cDNA molecules. In TCRdb, the RACE reads were re-called with MiXCR into one record per CDR3 protein. The data hold 380,000 or so distinct CDR3 sequences, with approximately 5% observed a single time. This clonotype has a count of ten or more. Antigen unknown. Study results and limitations: TCRs above 1 in 1000 frequency did not change with DPC sensitization.

The CDR3 has 16 amino acids. The germline V gene has CDR1 LGHNA and CDR2 YNFKEQ. The junction had 8 bases not matched to a gene; V was cut back by 2 bases and J by 5 bases. The chain is built from TRBV4-2 and TRBJ1-3; 8 bases map to TRBD1. This specimen was whole blood, taken in connection with sensitization to the hapten diphenylcyclopropenone (DPC). The sequence was obtained from a woman aged 18-29 years with alopecia areata. Some clones in this sample may be carry-over from other donors' samples. CDR3 bases: TGTGCCAGCAGCCAATCATTGAGACAGGGGCGAAACACCATATATTTT. Translated, it gives CASSQSLRQGRNTIYF.